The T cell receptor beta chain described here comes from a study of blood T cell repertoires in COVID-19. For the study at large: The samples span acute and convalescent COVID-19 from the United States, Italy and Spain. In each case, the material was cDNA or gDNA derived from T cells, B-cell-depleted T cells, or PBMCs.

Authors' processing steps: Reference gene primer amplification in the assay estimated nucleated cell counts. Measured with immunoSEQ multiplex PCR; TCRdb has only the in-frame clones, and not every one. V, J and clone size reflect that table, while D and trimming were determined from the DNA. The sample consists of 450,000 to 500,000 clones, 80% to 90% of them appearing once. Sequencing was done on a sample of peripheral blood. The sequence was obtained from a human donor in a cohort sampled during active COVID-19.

CDR3 sequence: CASSVVVAGDEQFF. CDR3 nucleotide sequence: TGTGCCAGCAGCGTAGTGGTAGCGGGAGACGAGCAGTTCTTC. The chain carries TRBV9 and TRBJ2-1; 9 bases align to TRBD2. The CDR3 totals 14 residues. Germline V gene sequence: CDR1 SGDLS, CDR2 YYNGEE. Germline trimming cut 0 bases from V and 10 bases from J; bases unmatched to any gene: 5.